This T cell receptor beta chain was recovered during a study of early stage breast cancer tumors (dated by TCRdb to the late 2010s). Turning to the overall study: Of the roughly 17 invasive breast tumors, more than 9 were found to be estrogen receptor-positive, progesterone receptor-positive and HER2-negative. About 70% of the 12 ER+/PR+/HER2- tumors were invasive ductal carcinomas, while the other four were invasive lobular carcinomas. On average, each sample got about 9.6-fold read coverage. Across all samples, some 2.8 million templates representing approximately 1.2 million unique clonotypes were detected.

CDR1 and CDR2 were assigned from the germline V gene as MNHEY and SVGAGI. Cut back by 0 bases and 3 bases, the V and J ends lie 11 bases apart. Taken from cysteine to phenylalanine, the CDR3 has 15 residues. Only the CDR3 region is kept as DNA, spanning 45 bases read in frame from base 1. Broader findings and caveats from the paper: Compared with adjacent normal breast tissue, tumors had higher clonality and 2 to 3-fold greater T cell density. Repertoires from blood resembled normal breast more closely than tumor, and using blood as a reference for each tissue separated tumor from normal in about 90% of the 16 patients. Analysis by tumor subtype was prevented by the small cohort size. Bulk genomic DNA sequencing of unsorted cells missed chain pairing and functional markers such as CD4, CD8 and FOXP3. Enriched TCRB sequences shared across patients were mostly commonly generated sequences, unlikely to play an important role in the tumor microenvironment.

Each sample was amplified as two independent genomic DNA replicates: about 0.47 ug for blood and approximately 1.5 ug for tumor or normal breast. Following the manufacturer's instructions, the ImmunoSeq Intro kit was used to carry out TCRB sequencing on genomic DNA. For absolute quantification, the roughly 28-cycle multiplex PCR included proprietary primers along with spike-in control sequences. Single-end 150-bp reads were used to sequence an 87-bp fragment spanning the CDR3 plus the flanking V and J genes. Seven samples, with two replicates for each sample, were multiplexed per lane of an Illumina MiSeq using version 3.0 chemistry. The paper's data handling went like this. The vendor's proprietary pipeline handled the raw data processing, merging both replicates into a single result for each sample. To define clonotypes, the study grouped productive rearrangements that shared the V-gene family, CDR3 amino acid sequence and J-gene segment. Clonality was computed as 1 minus the normalized Shannon entropy (Pielou evenness) of TCRB abundances. T cell density was estimated as total templates divided by the number of input cells, with the number of input cells inferred from the DNA input amount. Recon, run with its default parameters, was used to estimate overall repertoire diversity and clonality. A clonotype was considered tumor-enriched if its abundance in tumor exceeded 0.1% and was at least 32-fold higher than its abundance in normal breast. TCRdb took over this immuneACCESS table, retaining in-frame rearrangements with V and J assigned. Such tables are incomplete; in checked studies, under half of the missing clones stem from an unresolved V gene, and the remainder is unexplained. V and J calls and clone size come straight from that table; D and trimming were deduced from the DNA. Counted in this sample were 45,000 to 50,000 clones; around 83% of them appeared once. The top ten constitute 1.1% to 1.5% of the sample.

The study profiled bulk TCR beta-chain repertoires in matched peripheral blood, tumor and adjacent normal breast tissue taken from more than 15 patients with early-stage breast cancer. Before surgery, roughly 4.5-10 mL of whole blood was collected in EDTA tubes and processed within 2 hours. Ficoll-Paque centrifugation in SepMate-50 tubes was used to isolate peripheral blood mononuclear cells. PBMCs were cryopreserved in aliquots of about 1.8 to 4.5 million cells in about 90% FBS with about 10% DMSO and kept in liquid nitrogen. The Qiagen AllPrep DNA/RNA Mini kit was used to extract genomic DNA. A note on this clone: What antigen it recognizes has not been identified. Within one base of it there is no much larger clone, and no base qualities were kept.

The source of this sequence is a person in their fifties with breast cancer. The V and J segments used are TRBV6-5 and TRBJ1-1; TRBD1 could be the D gene, as 5 bases match. The sample taken for sequencing was blood. The DNA sequence follows: TGTGCCAGCAGTTACTCGAGGCAGGGTGACACTGAAGCTTTCTTT. It codes for CASSYSRQGDTEAFF.